In its sample, the clone carrying this T cell receptor beta chain was seen once. RNA extraction was followed by reverse transcription into cDNA, which acted as the sequencing template. Assay used: immunoSEQ multiplex PCR; TCRdb lists only in-frame clones, some missing. This table has roughly 65,000 clones, about half appearing once. This sample was included in a study of CD8+ T cells in alopecia areata. Study background: Treated individuals took tofacitinib by mouth, 5 to 10 mg twice daily.

CDR1 is SEHNR and CDR2 is FQNEAQ in the germline V gene (reference sequence). This CDR3 has 17 amino acids. After removal of 7 bases from V and 5 bases from J, the junction contained 12 bases not matched to a gene. Researchers gathered lesional scalp punch biopsies and peripheral blood from patients with alopecia areata. The material was CD8+ T cells sorted from blood, obtained at week 0. The sequence was collected from a human donor with alopecia areata. V is TRBV7-9 and J is TRBJ2-1; 12 nucleotides agree with TRBD2. Here the CDR3 DNA reads TGTGCCAGCAACATTCCCCTAGGACTAGCGGGGAACAATGAGCAGTTCTTC. Translating gives CASNIPLGLAGNNEQFF.